This TCR beta chain originates from a study of blood T cell repertoires in COVID-19. Study summary: Acute and convalescent COVID-19 samples came from the United States, Italy and Spain. PBMCs, B-cell-depleted T cells, or T cells provided the cDNA or gDNA that made up the material.

In the source study's methods: Nucleated cell counts were estimated from reference gene primer amplification. Assay: immunoSEQ multiplex PCR; the TCRdb copy retains only in-frame clones and omits some. For V, J and clone size, that table is used; D and trimming come from the DNA. The sample shows some 86,000 clones, around 93% of them seen only once. This CDR3 has 14 amino acids. Germline V gene sequence: CDR1 SEHNR, CDR2 FQNEAQ (reference sequence). V shed 6 bases, J shed 4 bases, and the junction held 8 bases outside the gene matches. The sequenced sample was peripheral blood. The chain links TRBV7-9 to TRBJ2-5, with 7 positions matching TRBD1. The sequence derives from a human donor with active COVID-19. The donor label of this sample is uncertain. CDR3 nucleotide sequence: TGTGCCAGCAGTATTTCTACAGGGGCAGAGACCCAGTACTTC. Translation: CASSISTGAETQYF.